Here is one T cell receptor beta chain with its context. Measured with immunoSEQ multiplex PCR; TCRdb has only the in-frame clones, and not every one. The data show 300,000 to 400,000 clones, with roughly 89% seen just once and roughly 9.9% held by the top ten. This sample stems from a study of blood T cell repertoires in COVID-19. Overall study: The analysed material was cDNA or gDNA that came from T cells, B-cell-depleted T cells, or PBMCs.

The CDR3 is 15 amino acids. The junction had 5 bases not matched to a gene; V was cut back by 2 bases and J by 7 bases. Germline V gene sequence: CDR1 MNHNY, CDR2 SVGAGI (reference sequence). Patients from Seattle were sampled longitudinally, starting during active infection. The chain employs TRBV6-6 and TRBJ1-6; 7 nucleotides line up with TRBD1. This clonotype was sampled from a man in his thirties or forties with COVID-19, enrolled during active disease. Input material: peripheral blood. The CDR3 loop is CASSYPDRVNSPLHF. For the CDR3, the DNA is TGTGCCAGCAGTTACCCCGACAGGGTGAATTCACCCCTCCACTTT.